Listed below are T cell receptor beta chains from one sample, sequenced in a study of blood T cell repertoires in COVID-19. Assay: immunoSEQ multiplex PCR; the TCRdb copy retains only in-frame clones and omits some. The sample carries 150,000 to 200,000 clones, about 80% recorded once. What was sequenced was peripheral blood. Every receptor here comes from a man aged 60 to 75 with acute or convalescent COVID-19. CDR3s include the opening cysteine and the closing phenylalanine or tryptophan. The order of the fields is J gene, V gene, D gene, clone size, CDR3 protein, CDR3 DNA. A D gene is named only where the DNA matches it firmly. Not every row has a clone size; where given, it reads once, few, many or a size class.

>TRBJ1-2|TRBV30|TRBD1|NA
CAWIYERTGINYGYTF
TGTGCCTGGATATATGAAAGGACAGGGATCAACTATGGCTACACCTTC
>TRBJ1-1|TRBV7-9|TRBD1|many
CASSSAGTENTEAFF
TGTGCCAGCAGCTCCGCGGGGACAGAGAACACTGAAGCTTTCTTT
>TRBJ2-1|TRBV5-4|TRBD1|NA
CASSSEGTGVVYEQFF
TGTGCCAGCAGCTCGGAAGGGACAGGGGTGGTGTATGAGCAGTTCTTC
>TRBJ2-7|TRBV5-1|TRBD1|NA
CASSPTGGNEQYF
TGCGCCAGCAGCCCGACAGGGGGCAACGAGCAGTACTTC
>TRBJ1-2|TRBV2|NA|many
CASSRVGYGYTF
TGTGCCAGCAGCCGGGTAGGATATGGCTACACCTTC
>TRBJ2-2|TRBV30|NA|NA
CAWLPRGSGTGELFF
TGTGCCTGGCTCCCCCGGGGGTCGGGCACCGGGGAGCTGTTTTTT
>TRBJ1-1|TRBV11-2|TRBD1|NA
CASSSRDRTEAFF
TGTGCCAGCAGCTCACGGGACAGGACTGAAGCTTTCTTT
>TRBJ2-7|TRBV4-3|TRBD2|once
CASSQDLAGVYEQYF
TGCGCCAGCAGCCAAGATCTAGCGGGGGTCTACGAGCAGTACTTC
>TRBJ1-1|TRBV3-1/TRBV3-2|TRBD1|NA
CASNRQGALTEAFF
TGTGCCAGCAACCGACAGGGGGCGTTAACTGAAGCTTTCTTT
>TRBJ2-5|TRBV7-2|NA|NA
CASSFPGYETQYF
TGTGCCAGCAGCTTCCCAGGGTACGAGACCCAGTACTTC
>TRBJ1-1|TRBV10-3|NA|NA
CAISQTDMNTEAFF
TGTGCCATCAGCCAGACAGACATGAACACTGAAGCTTTCTTT
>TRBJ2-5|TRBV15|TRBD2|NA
CATSRVPGGETQYF
TGTGCCACCAGCAGAGTTCCGGGGGGAGAGACCCAGTACTTC
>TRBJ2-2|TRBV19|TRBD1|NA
CASSRLTGDTGELFF
TGTGCCAGTAGTCGATTAACAGGGGACACCGGGGAGCTGTTTTTT
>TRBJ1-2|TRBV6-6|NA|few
CASSYSGRGHGYTF
TGTGCCAGCAGTTACTCTGGCAGGGGCCATGGCTACACCTTC
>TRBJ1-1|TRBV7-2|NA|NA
CASSFAGKNTEAFF
TGTGCCAGCAGCTTCGCAGGGAAGAACACTGAAGCTTTCTTT
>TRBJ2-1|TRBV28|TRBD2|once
CASSSAGGAYNEQFF
TGTGCCAGCAGTTCAGCGGGGGGGGCCTACAATGAGCAGTTCTTC
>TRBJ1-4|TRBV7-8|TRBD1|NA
CASSHRDRGGEKLFF
TGTGCCAGCAGCCACCGGGACAGGGGAGGGGAAAAACTGTTTTTT
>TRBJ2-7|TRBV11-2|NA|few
CASSNQGTGYEQYF
TGTGCCAGCAGCAACCAGGGTACTGGCTACGAGCAGTACTTC
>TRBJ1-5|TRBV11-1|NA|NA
CASSSQWDQPQHF
TGTGCCAGCAGCTCACAGTGGGATCAGCCCCAGCATTTT
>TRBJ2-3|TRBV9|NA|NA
CASSPAGLTLRDTQYF
TGTGCCAGCAGCCCAGCCGGACTAACCTTGCGGGATACGCAGTATTTT
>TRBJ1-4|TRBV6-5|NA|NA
CATGTGETNEKLFF
TGTGCCACGGGGACTGGGGAAACTAATGAAAAACTGTTTTTT
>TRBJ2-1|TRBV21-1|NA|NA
CASSPNPLAGGGKQFF
TGTGCCAGCAGCCCGAACCCACTAGCGGGGGGCGGGAAGCAGTTCTTC
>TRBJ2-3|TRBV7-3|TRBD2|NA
CASSLTPKGAGEDTQYF
TGTGCCAGCAGCTTAACTCCCAAGGGAGCGGGGGAAGATACGCAGTATTTT
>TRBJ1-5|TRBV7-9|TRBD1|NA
CASSATGTGRQPQHF
TGTGCCAGCAGTGCTACCGGGACAGGGAGACAGCCCCAGCATTTT
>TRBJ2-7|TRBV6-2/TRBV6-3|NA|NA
CASSRPGQSLWAQYF
TGTGCCAGCAGTCGCCCCGGACAGAGTCTTTGGGCGCAGTACTTC
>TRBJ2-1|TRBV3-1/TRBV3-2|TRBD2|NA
CASSQGVAGGHNEQFF
TGTGCCAGCAGCCAAGGAGTGGCGGGGGGACACAATGAGCAGTTCTTC
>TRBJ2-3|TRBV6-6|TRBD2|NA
CASSFVAGGRGDTQYF
TGTGCCAGCAGCTTTGTAGCGGGGGGGCGAGGTGATACGCAGTATTTT
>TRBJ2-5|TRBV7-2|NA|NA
CASLPLKQETQYF
TGTGCCAGCCTACCCTTAAAACAAGAGACCCAGTACTTC
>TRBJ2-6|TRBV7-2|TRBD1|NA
CASRVWLAGGSSGANVLTF
TGTGCCAGCAGAGTTTGGCTGGCAGGGGGTAGCTCTGGGGCCAACGTCCTGACTTTC
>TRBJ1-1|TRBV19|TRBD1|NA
CASRDRGGAFF
TGTGCCAGTAGAGACAGGGGGGGTGCTTTCTTT
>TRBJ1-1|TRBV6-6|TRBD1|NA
CASSWDRGNTEAFF
TGTGCCAGCAGTTGGGACAGGGGAAACACTGAAGCTTTCTTT
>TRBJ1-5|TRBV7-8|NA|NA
CASSLAWGRTSQPQHF
TGTGCCAGCAGCTTAGCGTGGGGCAGGACCTCCCAGCCCCAGCATTTT
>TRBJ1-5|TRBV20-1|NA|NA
CSAAGGQPQHF
TGCAGTGCGGCGGGAGGTCAGCCCCAGCATTTT
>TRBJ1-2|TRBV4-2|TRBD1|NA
CASSQESGQGDGYTF
TGTGCCAGCAGCCAAGAATCCGGGCAGGGGGATGGCTACACCTTC
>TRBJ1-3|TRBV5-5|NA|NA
CASSLAGAGVSGNTIYF
TGTGCCAGCAGCTTGGCAGGGGCAGGGGTGTCTGGAAACACCATATATTTT
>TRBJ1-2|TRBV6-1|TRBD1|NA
CASSDLTGTGGYTF
TGTGCCAGCAGTGATTTGACAGGGACAGGCGGCTACACCTTC
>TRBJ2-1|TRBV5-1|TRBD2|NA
CASKERGQQGEQFF
TGCGCCAGCAAGGAGCGGGGCCAACAAGGTGAGCAGTTCTTC
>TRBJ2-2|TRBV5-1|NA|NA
CASTKTGNTGELFF
TGCGCCAGCACCAAGACAGGGAACACCGGGGAGCTGTTTTTT
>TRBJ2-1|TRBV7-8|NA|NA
CASSLEPGGRYNEQFF
TGTGCCAGCAGCTTAGAGCCCGGAGGCAGGTACAATGAGCAGTTCTTC
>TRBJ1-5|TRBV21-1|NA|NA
CASTPTGIQPQHF
TGTGCCAGCACCCCGACAGGGATTCAGCCCCAGCATTTT
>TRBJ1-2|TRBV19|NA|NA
CASSIGTGFGGYTF
TGTGCCAGTAGTATAGGTACAGGGTTTGGTGGCTACACCTTC
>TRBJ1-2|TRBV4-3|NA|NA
CASSQDAGNYGYTF
TGCGCCAGCAGCCAAGATGCAGGGAACTATGGCTACACCTTC
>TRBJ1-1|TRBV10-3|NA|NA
CAISEDYPGVNTEAFF
TGTGCCATCAGTGAGGATTACCCAGGGGTGAACACTGAAGCTTTCTTT
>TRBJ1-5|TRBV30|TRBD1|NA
CAWSPGTGQQPQHF
TGTGCCTGGAGTCCTGGGACAGGGCAACAGCCCCAGCATTTT
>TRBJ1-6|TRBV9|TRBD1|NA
CASSARTGRNSPLHF
TGTGCCAGCAGCGCTCGGACAGGGCGTAATTCACCCCTCCACTTT
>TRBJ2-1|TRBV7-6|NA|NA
CASSLDRQSYNEQFF
TGTGCCAGCAGCTTAGACCGACAGAGTTACAATGAGCAGTTCTTC
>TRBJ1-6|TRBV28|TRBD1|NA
CASSTPGTGINSPLHF
TGTGCCAGCAGTACCCCCGGGACAGGGATTAATTCACCCCTCCACTTT
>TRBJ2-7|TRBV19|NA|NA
CASSNPGGSYEQYF
TGTGCCAGTAGTAATCCCGGGGGTTCCTACGAGCAGTACTTC